These T cell receptor beta chains were read from a single sample in a study of OX40 agonist ivuxolimab in advanced cancers. Here immunoSEQ multiplex PCR was the method, and the copy in TCRdb shows in-frame clones only, minus some. The sample records fewer than 85,000 clones, approximately 84% being singletons. Sequences were derived from CD4+ or CD8+ T cells sorted from blood, sampled in a trial of the OX40 agonist ivuxolimab. These receptors originate from an adult with an advanced solid tumor such as melanoma, head and neck, liver or kidney cancer. Both conserved end residues are part of each CDR3. The order of the fields is D gene, V gene, clone size, J gene, CDR3 protein, CDR3 DNA. A D gene is named only where the DNA matches it firmly. Not every row has a clone size; where given, it reads once, few, many or a size class.

>NA|TRBV21-1|NA|TRBJ2-5
CASSGGAGETQYF
TGTGCCAGCAGCGGGGGCGCGGGGGAGACCCAGTACTTC
>NA|TRBV4-1|NA|TRBJ1-1
CASSQGEAGIRAEAFF
TGCGCCAGCAGCCAAGGTGAGGCAGGGATTAGGGCTGAAGCTTTCTTT
>NA|TRBV7-9|NA|TRBJ2-7
CASSPAGSEQYF
TGTGCCAGCAGCCCGGCGGGGAGCGAGCAGTACTTC
>NA|TRBV5-4|NA|TRBJ2-5
CASSYTTGKETQYF
TGTGCCAGCAGCTATACGACGGGTAAAGAGACCCAGTACTTC
>NA|TRBV28|NA|TRBJ2-7
CASSPTGTLGYEQYF
TGTGCCAGCAGTCCGACCGGGACACTGGGGTACGAGCAGTACTTC
>NA|TRBV5-4|few|TRBJ1-1
CASSLGLNTEAFF
TGTGCCAGCAGCTTGGGACTGAACACTGAAGCTTTCTTT
>TRBD1|TRBV15|NA|TRBJ1-4
CATSRGTGQGNEKLFF
TGTGCCACCAGCAGAGGAACGGGACAGGGTAATGAAAAACTGTTTTTT
>NA|TRBV6-1|NA|TRBJ2-7
CASSELARGNEQYF
TGTGCCAGCAGTGAATTGGCCAGGGGCAACGAGCAGTACTTC
>TRBD2|TRBV9|NA|TRBJ2-1
CASSVTGGEQFF
TGTGCCAGCAGCGTTACGGGGGGTGAGCAGTTCTTC
>TRBD1|TRBV7-9|NA|TRBJ1-2
CASSSYRGGIGGYTF
TGTGCCAGCAGCTCGTACAGGGGTGGAATTGGTGGCTACACCTTC
>TRBD1|TRBV28|NA|TRBJ1-3
CASSSHRGGRDTIYF
TGTGCCAGCAGTTCCCACAGGGGGGGGAGAGACACCATATATTTT
>TRBD1|TRBV5-1|NA|TRBJ1-2
CASSSRTGVYGYTF
TGCGCCAGCAGCTCTCGGACAGGGGTCTATGGCTACACCTTC
>NA|TRBV30|few|TRBJ2-7
CAWNIGGTNEQYF
TGTGCCTGGAACATTGGAGGGACCAACGAGCAGTACTTC
>NA|TRBV19|few|TRBJ1-5
CASSGTRGQPQHF
TGTGCCAGTAGTGGGACACGCGGACAGCCCCAGCATTTT
>TRBD1|TRBV18|NA|TRBJ1-6
CASSPRTGDSPLHF
TGTGCCAGCTCCCCTCGGACAGGGGATTCACCCCTCCACTTT
>TRBD1|TRBV2|once|TRBJ2-7
CASSRGTGYEQYF
TGTGCCAGCAGTCGCGGGACAGGCTACGAGCAGTACTTC
>NA|TRBV5-1|NA|TRBJ2-4
CASSLDGQTNIQYF
TGCGCCAGCAGCTTGGACGGACAGACGAACATTCAGTACTTC
>NA|TRBV18|NA|TRBJ1-5
CASSPPKGGSQHF
TGTGCCAGCTCACCGCCCAAGGGGGGGTCCCAGCATTTT
>TRBD1|TRBV18|NA|TRBJ2-7
CASSPPLTGAPYEQYF
TGTGCCAGCTCACCACCTTTGACAGGGGCCCCCTACGAGCAGTACTTC
>TRBD2|TRBV6-5|few|TRBJ2-1
CASSYSGLAGGTEQFF
TGTGCCAGCAGTTACAGTGGACTAGCGGGGGGGACTGAGCAGTTCTTC
>NA|TRBV27|NA|TRBJ1-5
CASSPLGPGVGNQPQHF
TGTGCCAGCAGTCCCCTGGGGCCGGGGGTCGGCAATCAGCCCCAGCATTTT
>TRBD1|TRBV10-3|NA|TRBJ1-2
CAITVTGDGGYTF
TGTGCCATCACCGTCACAGGGGACGGCGGCTACACCTTC
>NA|TRBV7-9|few|TRBJ1-1
CASSLGDGEAFF
TGTGCCAGCAGCTTAGGAGACGGTGAAGCTTTCTTT
>NA|TRBV23-1|NA|TRBJ2-7
CASPHPDPREQYF
TGCGCCAGCCCCCATCCAGACCCGCGCGAGCAGTACTTC
>NA|TRBV4-3|NA|TRBJ1-1
CASSQARWNTEAFF
TGCGCCAGCAGCCAAGCCAGATGGAACACTGAAGCTTTCTTT
>TRBD1|TRBV7-6|NA|TRBJ1-3
CASSLGRGSGNTIYF
TGTGCCAGCAGCTTGGGCAGGGGGTCTGGAAACACCATATATTTT
>NA|TRBV11-2|NA|TRBJ2-5
CASSPRLAGQETQYF
TGTGCCAGCAGCCCCCGGTTGGCGGGGCAAGAGACCCAGTACTTC
>TRBD1|TRBV25-1|NA|TRBJ2-2
CASSAPGQSTTGELFF
TGTGCCAGCAGTGCCCCGGGACAGTCAACCACCGGGGAGCTGTTTTTT
>NA|TRBV19|NA|TRBJ1-1
CASSVPGGANTEAFF
TGTGCCAGTAGCGTCCCGGGGGGCGCGAACACTGAAGCTTTCTTT
>NA|TRBV28|NA|TRBJ2-1
CASRPGGWGLLFF
TGTGCCAGCAGACCCGGAGGTTGGGGACTGTTGTTCTTC
>NA|TRBV20-1|NA|TRBJ2-5
CSALGGETQYF
TGCAGTGCTCTAGGGGGGGAGACCCAGTACTTC
>NA|TRBV28|NA|TRBJ1-4
CASSLIGGDEKLFF
TGTGCCAGCAGTTTAATAGGGGGGGATGAAAAACTGTTTTTT
>TRBD1|TRBV9|NA|TRBJ1-1
CASSVAPTGYGTEAFF
TGTGCCAGCAGCGTAGCCCCGACAGGGTACGGCACTGAAGCTTTCTTT
>NA|TRBV2|NA|TRBJ1-1
CASTSPGGRRNTEAFF
TGTGCCAGCACCTCCCCCGGGGGGCGCCGGAACACTGAAGCTTTCTTT
>TRBD1|TRBV6-5|NA|TRBJ1-2
CASSFPGQVINYGYTF
TGTGCCAGCAGTTTTCCGGGACAGGTGATTAACTATGGCTACACCTTC
>TRBD2|TRBV5-4|NA|TRBJ2-7
CASSSPGLAGVREQYF
TGTGCCAGCAGCTCGCCCGGACTAGCGGGGGTTCGCGAGCAGTACTTC
>NA|TRBV9|NA|TRBJ1-1
CASSADPKINTEAFF
TGTGCCAGCAGCGCCGACCCCAAGATAAACACTGAAGCTTTCTTT
>NA|TRBV7-2|NA|TRBJ2-2
CASSLSGRNTGELFF
TGTGCCAGCAGCTTAAGTGGGCGGAACACCGGGGAGCTGTTTTTT
>TRBD2|TRBV5-1|NA|TRBJ2-3
CASSLDLPSGYTDTQYF
TGCGCCAGCAGCTTGGACCTGCCTAGCGGGTACACAGATACGCAGTATTTT
>NA|TRBV7-2|NA|TRBJ2-3
CASSLAPGADTQYF
TGTGCCAGCAGCTTGGCCCCAGGCGCCGATACGCAGTATTTT
>NA|TRBV2|NA|TRBJ1-4
CASSDVGATNEKLFF
TGTGCCAGCAGTGATGTCGGGGCAACTAATGAAAAACTGTTTTTT
>TRBD1|TRBV5-1|NA|TRBJ2-7
CASSGTGDLREQYF
TGCGCCAGCAGCGGGACAGGGGACTTACGTGAGCAGTACTTC
>TRBD1|TRBV10-3|NA|TRBJ1-2
CAISPDWDRENYGYTF
TGTGCCATCAGCCCCGACTGGGACAGGGAAAACTATGGCTACACCTTC
>NA|TRBV11-2|few|TRBJ1-5
CASSPGPGRPQHF
TGTGCCAGCAGCCCCGGGCCCGGAAGGCCCCAGCATTTT
>NA|TRBV28|NA|TRBJ1-6
CASSDRGVNSPLHF
TGTGCCAGCAGCGACCGCGGGGTCAATTCACCCCTCCACTTT
>NA|TRBV4-1|NA|TRBJ1-3
CASSGLTGPSGNTIYF
TGCGCCAGCAGCGGACTGACAGGACCCTCTGGAAACACCATATATTTT
>NA|TRBV6-5|NA|TRBJ1-2
CASSSRAPNSYGYTF
TGTGCCAGCAGTTCCAGGGCGCCGAATAGCTATGGCTACACCTTC
>TRBD1|TRBV6-6|NA|TRBJ1-1
CASSRQGNTEAFF
TGTGCCAGCAGTAGACAGGGAAACACTGAAGCTTTCTTT
>NA|TRBV2|NA|TRBJ2-7
CASSYSDGPYEQYF
TGTGCCAGCAGCTACTCGGACGGTCCCTACGAGCAGTACTTC
>NA|TRBV19|NA|TRBJ1-5
CASSIGQDSNQPQHF
TGTGCCAGTAGTATCGGTCAAGATAGCAATCAGCCCCAGCATTTT
>TRBD1|TRBV27|once|TRBJ1-1
CASSLFPGTENTEAFF
TGTGCCAGCAGTTTATTTCCTGGGACAGAGAACACTGAAGCTTTCTTT
>TRBD2|TRBV6-6|NA|TRBJ2-1
CASMFSGGADEQFF
TGTGCCAGCATGTTTAGCGGGGGGGCTGATGAGCAGTTCTTC
>NA|TRBV6-5|NA|TRBJ1-3
CAVQSSFQGNTIYF
TGTGCCGTACAAAGTAGTTTCCAAGGAAACACCATATATTTT